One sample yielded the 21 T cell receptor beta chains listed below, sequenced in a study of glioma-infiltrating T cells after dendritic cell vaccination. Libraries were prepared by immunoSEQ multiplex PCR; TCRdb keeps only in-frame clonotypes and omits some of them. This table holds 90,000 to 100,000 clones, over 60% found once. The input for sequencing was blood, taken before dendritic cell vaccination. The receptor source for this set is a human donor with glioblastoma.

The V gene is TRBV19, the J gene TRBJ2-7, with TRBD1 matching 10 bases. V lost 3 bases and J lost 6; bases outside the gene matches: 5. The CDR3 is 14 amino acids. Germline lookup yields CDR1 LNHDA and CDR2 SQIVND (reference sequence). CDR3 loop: CASSIGGTGVEQYF. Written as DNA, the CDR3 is TGTGCCAGTAGTATCGGAGGGACAGGGGTCGAGCAGTACTTC.

CDR3 in DNA: TGTGCCAGCAGCGTAGGACCGCTAGACAATGAGCAGTTCTTC. Translation: CASSVGPLDNEQFF. The V call is TRBV9, the J call TRBJ2-1; D is undetermined. The V gene lost 0 bases and the J gene lost 5 bases, with 9 bases spanning the gap. This CDR3 contains 14 residues. CDR1 SGDLS and CDR2 YYNGEE come from the germline V gene. Full variable domain (remainder filled in from reference TRBV9 and TRBJ2-1): DSGVTQTPKHLITATGQRVTLRCSPRSGDLSVYWYQQSLDQGLQFLIQYYNGEERAKGNILERFSAQQFPDLHSELNLSSLELGDSALYFCASSVGPLDNEQFFGPGTRLTVL.

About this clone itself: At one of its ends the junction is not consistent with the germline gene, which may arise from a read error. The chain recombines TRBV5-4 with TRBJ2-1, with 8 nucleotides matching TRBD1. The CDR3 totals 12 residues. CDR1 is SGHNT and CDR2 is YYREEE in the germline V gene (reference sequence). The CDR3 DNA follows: TGTGCCAGCAGATTGGACAGGGATGAGCAGTTCTTC. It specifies CASRLDRDEQFF. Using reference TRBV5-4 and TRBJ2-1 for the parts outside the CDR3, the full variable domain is ETGVTQSPTHLIKTRGQQVTLRCSSQSGHNTVSWYQQALGQGPQFIFQYYREEENGRGNFPPRFSGLQFPNYSSELNVNALELDDSALYLCASRLDRDEQFFGPGTRLTVL.

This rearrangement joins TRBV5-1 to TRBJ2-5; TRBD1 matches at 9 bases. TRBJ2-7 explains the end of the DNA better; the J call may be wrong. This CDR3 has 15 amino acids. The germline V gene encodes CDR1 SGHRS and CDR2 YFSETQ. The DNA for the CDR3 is TGCGCCAGCAGGTACGGGACAGGGAGACAATACGAGCAGTACTTC. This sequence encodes CASRYGTGRQYEQYF.

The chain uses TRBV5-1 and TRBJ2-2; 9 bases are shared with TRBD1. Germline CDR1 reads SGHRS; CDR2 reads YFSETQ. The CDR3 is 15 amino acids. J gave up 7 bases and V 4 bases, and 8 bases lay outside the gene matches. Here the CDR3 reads CASSPGTGIYGELFF. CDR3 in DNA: TGCGCCAGCAGCCCCGGGACAGGGATTTACGGGGAGCTGTTTTTT. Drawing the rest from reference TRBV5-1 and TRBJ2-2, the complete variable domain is KAGVTQTPRYLIKTRGQQVTLSCSPISGHRSVSWYQQTPGQGLQFLFEYFSETQRNKGNFPGRFSGRQFSNSRSEMNVSTLELGDSALYLCASSPGTGIYGELFFGEGSRLTVL.

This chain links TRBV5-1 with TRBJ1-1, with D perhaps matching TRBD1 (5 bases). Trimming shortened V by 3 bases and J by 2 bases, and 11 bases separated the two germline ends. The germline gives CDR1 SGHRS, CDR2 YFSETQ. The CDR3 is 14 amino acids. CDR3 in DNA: TGCGCCAGCAGCTCGAGGACACAAAACACTGAAGCTTTCTTT. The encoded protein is CASSSRTQNTEAFF.

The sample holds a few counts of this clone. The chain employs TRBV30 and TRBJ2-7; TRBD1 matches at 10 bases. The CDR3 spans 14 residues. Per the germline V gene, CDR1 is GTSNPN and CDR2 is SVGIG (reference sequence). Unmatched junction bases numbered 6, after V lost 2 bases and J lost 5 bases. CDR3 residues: CAWSKDRGQDEQYF. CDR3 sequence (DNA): TGTGCCTGGAGTAAAGACAGGGGGCAGGACGAGCAGTACTTC.

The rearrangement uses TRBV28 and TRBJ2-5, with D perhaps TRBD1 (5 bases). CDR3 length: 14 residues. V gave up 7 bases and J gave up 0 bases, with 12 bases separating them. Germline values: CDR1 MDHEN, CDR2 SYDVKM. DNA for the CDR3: TGTGCCAGCAACAGCCCAGGGAACCAAGAGACCCAGTACTTC. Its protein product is CASNSPGNQETQYF.

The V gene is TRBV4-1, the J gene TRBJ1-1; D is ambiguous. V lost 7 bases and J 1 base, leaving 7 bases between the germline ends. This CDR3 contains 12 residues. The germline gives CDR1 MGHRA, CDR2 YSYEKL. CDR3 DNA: TGCGCCAGCATGAGCGCGAACACTGAAGCTTTCTTT. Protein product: CASMSANTEAFF.

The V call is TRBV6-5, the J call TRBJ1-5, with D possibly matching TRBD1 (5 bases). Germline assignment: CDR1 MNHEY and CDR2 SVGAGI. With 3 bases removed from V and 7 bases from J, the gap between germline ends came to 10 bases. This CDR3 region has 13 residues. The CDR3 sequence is CASSYQQAQPQHF. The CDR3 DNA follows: TGTGCCAGCAGTTATCAACAGGCACAGCCCCAGCATTTT.

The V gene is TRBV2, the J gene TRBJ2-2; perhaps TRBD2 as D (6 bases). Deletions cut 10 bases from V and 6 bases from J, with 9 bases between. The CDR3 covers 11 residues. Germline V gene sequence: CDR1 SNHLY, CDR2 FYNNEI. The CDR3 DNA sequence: TGTGCCACTAGCGTAGCCGGGGAGCTGTTTTTT. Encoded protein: CATSVAGELFF. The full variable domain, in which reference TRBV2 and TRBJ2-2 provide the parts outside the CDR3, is EPEVTQTPSHQVTQMGQEVILRCVPISNHLYFYWYRQILGQKVEFLVSFYNNEISEKSEIFDDQFSVERPDGSNFTLKIRSTKLEDSAMYFCATSVAGELFFGEGSRLTVL.

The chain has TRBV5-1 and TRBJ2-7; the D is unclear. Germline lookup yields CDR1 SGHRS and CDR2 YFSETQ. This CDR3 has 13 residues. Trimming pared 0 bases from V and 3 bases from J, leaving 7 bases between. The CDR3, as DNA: TGCGCCAGCAGCTTGGCCATCGGCTACGAGCAGTACTTC. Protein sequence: CASSLAIGYEQYF.

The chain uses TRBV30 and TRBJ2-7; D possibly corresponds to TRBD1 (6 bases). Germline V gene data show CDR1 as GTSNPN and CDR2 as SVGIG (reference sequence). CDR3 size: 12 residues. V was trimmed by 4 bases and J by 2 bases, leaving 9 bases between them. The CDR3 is CAWTRDTYEQYF. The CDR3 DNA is TGTGCCTGGACCAGGGACACCTACGAGCAGTACTTC.

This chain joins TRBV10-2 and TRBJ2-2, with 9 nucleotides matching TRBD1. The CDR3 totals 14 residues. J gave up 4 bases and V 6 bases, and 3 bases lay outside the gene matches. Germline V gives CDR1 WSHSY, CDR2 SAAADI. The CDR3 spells CASRLTGGTGELFF. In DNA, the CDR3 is TGCGCCAGCAGATTGACAGGGGGCACCGGGGAGCTGTTTTTT.

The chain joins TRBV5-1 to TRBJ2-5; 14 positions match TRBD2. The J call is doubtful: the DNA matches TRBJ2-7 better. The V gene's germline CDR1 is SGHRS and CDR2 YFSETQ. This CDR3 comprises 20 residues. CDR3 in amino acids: CASSLSTSGTSGGSSYEQYF. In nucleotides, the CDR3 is TGCGCCAGCAGCTTGTCTACCTCCGGGACTAGCGGGGGTAGCTCCTACGAGCAGTACTTC.

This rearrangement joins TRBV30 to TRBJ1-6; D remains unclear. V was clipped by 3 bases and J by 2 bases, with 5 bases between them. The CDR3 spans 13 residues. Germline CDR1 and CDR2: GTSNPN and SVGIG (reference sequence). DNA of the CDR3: TGTGCCTGGAGCCGTCCCTATAATTCACCCCTCCACTTT. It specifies CAWSRPYNSPLHF. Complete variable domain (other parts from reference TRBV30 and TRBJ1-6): SQTIHQWPATLVQPVGSPLSLECTVEGTSNPNLYWYRQAAGRGLQLLFYSVGIGQISSEVPQNLSASRPQDRQFILSSKKLLLSDSGFYLCAWSRPYNSPLHFGNGTRLTVT.

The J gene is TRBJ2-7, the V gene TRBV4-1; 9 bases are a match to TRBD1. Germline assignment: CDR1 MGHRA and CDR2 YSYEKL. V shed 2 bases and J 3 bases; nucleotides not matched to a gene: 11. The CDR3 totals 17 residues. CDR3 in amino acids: CASSQSQQGANGYEQYF. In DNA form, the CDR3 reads TGCGCCAGCAGCCAATCCCAACAGGGGGCTAATGGCTACGAGCAGTACTTC.

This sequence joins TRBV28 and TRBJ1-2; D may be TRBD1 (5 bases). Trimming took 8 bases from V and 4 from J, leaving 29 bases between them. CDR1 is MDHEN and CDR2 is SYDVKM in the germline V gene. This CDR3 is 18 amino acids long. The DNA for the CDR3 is TGTGCCAGCCGTACCGGGCTAGGGCTAACTGGGGCCTCCTATGGCTACACCTTC. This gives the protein CASRTGLGLTGASYGYTF.

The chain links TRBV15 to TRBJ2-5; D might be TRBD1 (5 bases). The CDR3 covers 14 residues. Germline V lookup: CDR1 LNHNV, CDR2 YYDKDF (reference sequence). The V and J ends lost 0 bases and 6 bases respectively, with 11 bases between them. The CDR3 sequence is CATSRDQGVKTQYF. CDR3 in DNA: TGTGCCACCAGCAGAGATCAAGGGGTTAAGACCCAGTACTTC. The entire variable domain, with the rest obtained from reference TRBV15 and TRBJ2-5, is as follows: DAMVIQNPRYQVTQFGKPVTLSCSQTLNHNVMYWYQQKSSQAPKLLFHYYDKDFNNEADTPDNFQSRRPNTSFCFLDIRSPGLGDTAMYLCATSRDQGVKTQYFGPGTRLLVL.

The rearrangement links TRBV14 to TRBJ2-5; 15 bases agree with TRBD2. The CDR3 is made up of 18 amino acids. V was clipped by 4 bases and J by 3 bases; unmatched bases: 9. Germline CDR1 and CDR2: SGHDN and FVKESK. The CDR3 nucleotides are TGTGCCAGCAGCCTCGGACCGCGGACTAGCGGGGGGGAAGAGACCCAGTACTTC. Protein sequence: CASSLGPRTSGGEETQYF.

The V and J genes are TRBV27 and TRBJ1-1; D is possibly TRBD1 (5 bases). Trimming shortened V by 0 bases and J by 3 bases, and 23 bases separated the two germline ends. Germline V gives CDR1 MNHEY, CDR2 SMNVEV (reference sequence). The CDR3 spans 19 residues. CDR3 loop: CASSLSLGGSPWGDTEAFF. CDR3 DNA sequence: TGTGCCAGCAGTTTATCTTTGGGGGGGAGCCCATGGGGTGACACTGAAGCTTTCTTT.